This TCR beta chain was obtained from a study of blood T cell repertoires in COVID-19. Study-wide context: Samples came from the United States, Italy and Spain, spanning acute and convalescent COVID-19. T cells, B-cell-depleted T cells, or PBMCs supplied cDNA or gDNA.

As processed by the authors: Cell counts per sample came from amplifying reference gene primers. This table comes from immunoSEQ multiplex PCR, and its TCRdb copy is limited to in-frame clones, with some not included. V, J and clone size derive from that table, while D and trimming were established from the DNA sequence. The sample lists under 300,000 clones; about 73% were seen once. This clone was seen just once. J was trimmed by 6 bases and V by 4 bases; bases with no gene match: 11. CDR1 is ENHRY and CDR2 is SYGVKD in the germline V gene. CDR3 length equals 17 residues. The sequence came from a woman of 80 years or more with acute or convalescent COVID-19. The chain links TRBV10-3 to TRBJ2-1; 11 positions match TRBD2. Material for sequencing was peripheral blood. In nucleotides, the CDR3 is TGTGCCATCAGTGGGGGGGGTTTAGCGGGAGGGCCCAATGAGCAGTTCTTC. Protein product: CAISGGGLAGGPNEQFF.